This record concerns one TCR beta chain sequence. What it binds is not known. The method was immunoSEQ multiplex PCR; TCRdb's version includes in-frame clones alone and lacks a portion of them. Among under 50,000 clones, about 70% were seen once, and the ten largest hold about 12%. CDR1 and CDR2 from the germline V gene are SGDLS and YYNGEE. Trimming took off 0 bases at V and 7 bases at J, with 14 bases between the two ends. The length of the CDR3 is 16 residues. The data stem from a study of vaccination effects on CD4 cells after COVID-19. Study in general: Two convalescent patients were sampled 16 days and one week before vaccination.

When around 10 days of culture had elapsed, CD4+ T cells were isolated. Cultures had half their medium replaced with IL-2 medium on days 3 and 7. This TCR derives from a human donor who had a prior SARS-CoV-2 infection. The sample here was CD4+ T cells from PBMCs cultured without peptide, taken before COVID-19 vaccination. The V and J genes are TRBV9 and TRBJ1-6, with no clear D. CDR3: CASSVAPGPGNSPLHF. The CDR3 DNA sequence: TGTGCCAGCAGCGTAGCCCCCGGGCCTGGCAATTCACCCCTCCACTTT.